The rows below give T cell receptor beta chains drawn from one sample of a study of blood T cell repertoires in COVID-19. Using immunoSEQ multiplex PCR, the repertoire was profiled, and TCRdb retains in-frame clones only, with some absent. The top ten clones hold more than 7.5% of a sample with about 180,000 clones, about 86% of them seen once. Sequencing input: peripheral blood. The receptors derive from a man aged 50-59 years with active or convalescent COVID-19. CDR3s include the opening cysteine and the closing phenylalanine or tryptophan. Fields, in order: clone size, J gene, V gene, D gene, CDR3 protein, CDR3 DNA. D genes are given only for firm matches. Size tells how often a clone was seen (once, few, many) or the class of an expanded clone, and some rows leave it out.

abundance: .; j_gene: TRBJ2-7; v_gene: TRBV29-1; d_gene: .; CDR3aa: CSVAFRQGLYEQYF; CDR3nt: TGCAGCGTTGCGTTCAGGCAGGGTTTATACGAGCAGTACTTC
abundance: .; j_gene: TRBJ1-1; v_gene: TRBV18; d_gene: .; CDR3aa: CASSPLGDTKGTEAFF; CDR3nt: TGTGCCAGCTCACCACTCGGGGACACCAAGGGCACTGAAGCTTTCTTT
abundance: .; j_gene: TRBJ2-5; v_gene: TRBV7-2; d_gene: .; CDR3aa: CASSLIGPGNQYF; CDR3nt: TGTGCCAGCAGCTTAATCGGTCCGGGGAACCAGTACTTC
abundance: .; j_gene: TRBJ2-1; v_gene: TRBV5-1; d_gene: TRBD2; CDR3aa: CASSLTSAAENEQFF; CDR3nt: TGCGCCAGCAGTCTGACTAGCGCAGCGGAAAATGAGCAGTTCTTC
abundance: few; j_gene: TRBJ2-1; v_gene: TRBV15; d_gene: TRBD2; CDR3aa: CATSREASGRAFNEQFF; CDR3nt: TGTGCCACCAGCAGAGAGGCTAGCGGGAGAGCATTCAATGAGCAGTTCTTC
abundance: .; j_gene: TRBJ2-5; v_gene: TRBV11-1; d_gene: .; CDR3aa: CASSSPGGKETQYF; CDR3nt: TGTGCCAGCAGCTCCCCCGGCGGGAAAGAGACCCAGTACTTC
abundance: .; j_gene: TRBJ1-5; v_gene: TRBV6-6; d_gene: .; CDR3aa: CASSPRLVGNQPQHF; CDR3nt: TGTGCCAGCAGTCCCAGGTTAGTGGGCAATCAGCCCCAGCATTTT
abundance: .; j_gene: TRBJ2-1; v_gene: TRBV2; d_gene: .; CDR3aa: CASRLLDNEQFF; CDR3nt: TGTGCCAGCAGGTTACTGGACAATGAGCAGTTCTTC
abundance: .; j_gene: TRBJ2-2; v_gene: TRBV18; d_gene: TRBD1; CDR3aa: CASSPDRGTGELFF; CDR3nt: TGTGCCAGCTCACCAGACAGGGGCACCGGGGAGCTGTTTTTT
abundance: .; j_gene: TRBJ2-3; v_gene: TRBV2; d_gene: .; CDR3aa: CASSLQGSSTDTQYF; CDR3nt: TGTGCCAGCTCCCTCCAGGGGTCAAGCACAGATACGCAGTATTTT
abundance: .; j_gene: TRBJ1-6; v_gene: TRBV6-1; d_gene: .; CDR3aa: CASSEATLAGSPLHF; CDR3nt: TGTGCCAGCAGTGAAGCGACACTAGCAGGCTCACCCCTCCACTTT
abundance: .; j_gene: TRBJ2-2; v_gene: TRBV24-1; d_gene: .; CDR3aa: CATSDPTITGELFF; CDR3nt: TGTGCCACCAGTGACCCGACAATTACCGGGGAGCTGTTTTTT
abundance: .; j_gene: TRBJ2-7; v_gene: TRBV19; d_gene: .; CDR3aa: CASSIVWSSSYEQYF; CDR3nt: TGTGCCAGTAGTATAGTTTGGTCCAGCTCCTACGAGCAGTACTTC
abundance: .; j_gene: TRBJ2-1; v_gene: TRBV9; d_gene: .; CDR3aa: CASSVQSGTYNEQFF; CDR3nt: TGTGCCAGCAGCGTACAATCCGGGACTTACAATGAGCAGTTCTTC
abundance: .; j_gene: TRBJ2-7; v_gene: TRBV7-7; d_gene: .; CDR3aa: CASSPAWESNEQYF; CDR3nt: TGTGCCAGCAGCCCCGCGTGGGAGAGCAACGAGCAGTACTTC
abundance: .; j_gene: TRBJ1-5; v_gene: TRBV6-2/TRBV6-3; d_gene: .; CDR3aa: CASSKPLGASNQPQHF; CDR3nt: TGTGCCAGCAGTAAACCGCTGGGGGCCAGCAATCAGCCCCAGCATTTT
abundance: few; j_gene: TRBJ1-1; v_gene: TRBV19; d_gene: TRBD1; CDR3aa: CASSARQGRDTEAFF; CDR3nt: TGTGCCAGTAGTGCAAGACAGGGGAGGGACACTGAAGCTTTCTTT
abundance: .; j_gene: TRBJ1-3; v_gene: TRBV10-3; d_gene: .; CDR3aa: CAISEAGTGVTGNTIYF; CDR3nt: TGTGCCATCAGTGAGGCGGGCACCGGTGTTACTGGGAACACCATATATTTT
abundance: .; j_gene: TRBJ2-2; v_gene: TRBV5-1; d_gene: TRBD2; CDR3aa: CASSLYGTSETGELFF; CDR3nt: TGCGCCAGCAGCTTATACGGGACTAGCGAGACCGGGGAGCTGTTTTTT
abundance: .; j_gene: TRBJ1-2; v_gene: TRBV10-3; d_gene: .; CDR3aa: CAISEGQFYGYTF; CDR3nt: TGTGCCATCAGTGAGGGGCAGTTCTATGGCTACACCTTC
abundance: once; j_gene: TRBJ2-7; v_gene: TRBV28; d_gene: TRBD2; CDR3aa: CASSPGGNSYEQYF; CDR3nt: TGTGCCAGCAGCCCGGGGGGGAACTCCTACGAGCAGTACTTC
abundance: once; j_gene: TRBJ2-5; v_gene: TRBV4-3; d_gene: TRBD2; CDR3aa: CASSQAPRTSGQETQYF; CDR3nt: TGCGCCAGCAGCCAAGCCCCGAGGACTAGCGGGCAAGAGACCCAGTACTTC
abundance: .; j_gene: TRBJ2-7; v_gene: TRBV18; d_gene: TRBD2; CDR3aa: CASSAVLADYEQYF; CDR3nt: TGTGCCAGCTCCGCCGTCCTAGCGGACTACGAGCAGTACTTC
abundance: .; j_gene: TRBJ2-3; v_gene: TRBV4-1; d_gene: TRBD2; CDR3aa: CASSPEIYAGGLLPTDTQYF; CDR3nt: TGCGCCAGCAGCCCAGAGATCTACGCGGGGGGATTACTACCCACAGATACGCAGTATTTT
abundance: .; j_gene: TRBJ2-6; v_gene: TRBV2; d_gene: TRBD1; CDR3aa: CASKGQGYGANVLTF; CDR3nt: TGTGCCAGCAAGGGACAGGGGTATGGGGCCAACGTCCTGACTTTC
abundance: .; j_gene: TRBJ1-4; v_gene: TRBV6-8; d_gene: .; CDR3aa: CASSYARGKDEKLFF; CDR3nt: TGTGCCAGCAGTTACGCGAGGGGGAAGGATGAAAAACTGTTTTTT
abundance: .; j_gene: TRBJ1-2; v_gene: TRBV23-1; d_gene: TRBD1; CDR3aa: CASSPTDRDGYTF; CDR3nt: TGCGCCAGCAGTCCCACCGACAGGGATGGCTACACCTTC
abundance: .; j_gene: TRBJ2-1; v_gene: TRBV15; d_gene: TRBD1; CDR3aa: CATSGDRAYNEQFF; CDR3nt: TGTGCCACCAGCGGGGACAGGGCTTACAATGAGCAGTTCTTC
abundance: .; j_gene: TRBJ2-5; v_gene: TRBV9; d_gene: .; CDR3aa: CASSVDPVQETQYF; CDR3nt: TGTGCCAGCAGCGTAGACCCAGTGCAAGAGACCCAGTACTTC
abundance: once; j_gene: TRBJ1-2; v_gene: TRBV21-1; d_gene: .; CDR3aa: CASGTPSWYGYTF; CDR3nt: TGTGCCAGCGGGACACCAAGTTGGTATGGCTACACCTTC
abundance: .; j_gene: TRBJ1-4; v_gene: TRBV4-2; d_gene: TRBD1; CDR3aa: CASSQPGQVGNEKLFF; CDR3nt: TGTGCCAGCAGCCAACCGGGACAGGTTGGTAATGAAAAACTGTTTTTT
abundance: .; j_gene: TRBJ2-7; v_gene: TRBV5-6; d_gene: TRBD1; CDR3aa: CASSFGQVPYEQYF; CDR3nt: TGTGCCAGCAGCTTTGGACAGGTGCCCTACGAGCAGTACTTC
abundance: .; j_gene: TRBJ1-3; v_gene: TRBV30; d_gene: .; CDR3aa: CAWRGLGGLAGNTIYF; CDR3nt: TGTGCCTGGAGGGGGTTGGGGGGGCTAGCTGGAAACACCATATATTTT
abundance: .; j_gene: TRBJ1-2; v_gene: TRBV18; d_gene: .; CDR3aa: CASTPGTNYGYTF; CDR3nt: TGTGCCAGCACTCCGGGAACTAACTATGGCTACACCTTC
abundance: .; j_gene: TRBJ2-1; v_gene: TRBV29-1; d_gene: TRBD2; CDR3aa: CSAVGLAYYNEQFF; CDR3nt: TGCAGCGCCGTGGGACTAGCGTACTACAATGAGCAGTTCTTC
abundance: .; j_gene: TRBJ2-5; v_gene: TRBV5-4; d_gene: TRBD1; CDR3aa: CASSERQGAQETQYF; CDR3nt: TGTGCCAGCAGCGAAAGACAGGGAGCACAAGAGACCCAGTACTTC
abundance: once; j_gene: TRBJ1-6; v_gene: TRBV19; d_gene: .; CDR3aa: CASSIKGLGSPLHF; CDR3nt: TGTGCCAGTAGTATTAAGGGGTTGGGTTCACCCCTCCACTTT
abundance: .; j_gene: TRBJ2-7; v_gene: TRBV5-1; d_gene: .; CDR3aa: CASSLATGLFSEQYF; CDR3nt: TGCGCCAGCAGCTTGGCCACGGGACTCTTCTCCGAGCAGTACTTC
abundance: .; j_gene: TRBJ1-1; v_gene: TRBV27; d_gene: .; CDR3aa: CASSPYENKPMNTEAFF; CDR3nt: TGTGCCAGCAGTCCCTACGAGAATAAGCCGATGAACACTGAAGCTTTCTTT
abundance: once; j_gene: TRBJ2-1; v_gene: TRBV7-2; d_gene: .; CDR3aa: CASSHSHEQFF; CDR3nt: TGTGCCAGCAGCCATAGCCATGAGCAGTTCTTC
abundance: .; j_gene: TRBJ1-1; v_gene: TRBV6-5; d_gene: TRBD1; CDR3aa: CASSSESWTGFAAFF; CDR3nt: TGTGCCAGCAGCTCCGAATCTTGGACAGGTTTTGCGGCTTTCTTT
abundance: .; j_gene: TRBJ2-1; v_gene: TRBV28; d_gene: TRBD1; CDR3aa: CASSLTGDEQFF; CDR3nt: TGTGCCAGCAGTTTGACAGGGGATGAGCAGTTCTTC
abundance: .; j_gene: TRBJ1-2; v_gene: TRBV24-1; d_gene: TRBD1; CDR3aa: CATSGPDRGNYGYTF; CDR3nt: TGTGCCACCAGTGGCCCTGACAGGGGAAACTATGGCTACACCTTC
abundance: few; j_gene: TRBJ2-1; v_gene: TRBV7-3; d_gene: TRBD1; CDR3aa: CASSESGTASYNEQFF; CDR3nt: TGTGCCAGCAGCGAATCCGGGACAGCCTCCTACAATGAGCAGTTCTTC
abundance: .; j_gene: TRBJ1-1; v_gene: TRBV6-6; d_gene: TRBD1; CDR3aa: CASRYQTGAGLEAFF; CDR3nt: TGTGCCAGCAGATATCAAACAGGGGCTGGCCTTGAAGCTTTCTTT
abundance: once; j_gene: TRBJ2-7; v_gene: TRBV30; d_gene: TRBD2; CDR3aa: CAWSVSGGAYEQYF; CDR3nt: TGTGCCTGGAGTGTAAGCGGGGGGGCCTACGAGCAGTACTTC
abundance: .; j_gene: TRBJ2-1; v_gene: TRBV18; d_gene: TRBD2; CDR3aa: CASSPARGREGEQFF; CDR3nt: TGTGCCAGCTCACCAGCGAGAGGGCGGGAGGGTGAGCAGTTCTTC
abundance: .; j_gene: TRBJ1-4; v_gene: TRBV3-1/TRBV3-2; d_gene: TRBD1; CDR3aa: CASSQKGQGHEKLFF; CDR3nt: TGTGCCAGCAGCCAAAAGGGACAGGGTCATGAAAAACTGTTTTTT
abundance: .; j_gene: TRBJ1-6; v_gene: TRBV30; d_gene: TRBD1; CDR3aa: CAWSVRGTEVTLHF; CDR3nt: TGTGCCTGGAGTGTACGGGGGACAGAAGTCACCCTCCACTTT
abundance: many; j_gene: TRBJ2-7; v_gene: TRBV19; d_gene: .; CDR3aa: CASSMGQEYEQYF; CDR3nt: TGTGCCAGTAGTATGGGGCAGGAGTACGAGCAGTACTTC
abundance: .; j_gene: TRBJ1-4; v_gene: TRBV28; d_gene: .; CDR3aa: CASSSGFEKLFF; CDR3nt: TGTGCCAGCAGTTCAGGGTTCGAAAAACTGTTTTTT
abundance: .; j_gene: TRBJ2-3; v_gene: TRBV19; d_gene: TRBD1; CDR3aa: CASSTGQGRGTDTQYF; CDR3nt: TGTGCCAGTAGTACAGGACAGGGAAGGGGCACAGATACGCAGTATTTT
abundance: .; j_gene: TRBJ2-3; v_gene: TRBV25-1; d_gene: .; CDR3aa: CASSVAGKGDTQYF; CDR3nt: TGTGCCAGCAGTGTTGCAGGGAAGGGAGATACGCAGTATTTT